The 32 T cell receptor beta chains below all came from one sample that was sequenced in a study of Ad26.COV2.S vaccination and SARS-CoV-2 variants (dated by TCRdb to the early 2020s). The label giving this sample's treatment or condition can be read as: around 19 received Ad26.COV2.S at low or high dose, single or two shots; a few received placebo; per-sample allocation not given. For vaccine and placebo recipients, the sequenced repertoires came from samples collected on day 63 after the first injection. Library preparation used the immunoSEQ multiplex PCR assay. The source is immuneACCESS, and TCRdb retained only in-frame sequences with V and J called. Part of the clones is not carried over; for the studies checked, unresolved V genes explain less than half of this, and the remainder is unexplained. This sample has a few hundred thousand clones in its table, and about 90% of those were observed once. The ten largest clones capture around 4.5% of the sample.

The sequencing used peripheral blood, collected in a trial of Ad26.COV2.S vaccine versus placebo. Source of these receptors: a person between 18 and 60 years old who received the Ad26.COV2.S COVID-19 vaccine or a placebo.

This chain joins TRBV5-1 and TRBJ2-3; D is ambiguous. Trimming took off 4 bases at V and 6 bases at J, with 6 bases between the two ends. The CDR3 loop spans 11 amino acids. Germline loops: CDR1 SGHRS, CDR2 YFSETQ. The CDR3 DNA reads TGCGCCAGCAGCATAAAGGATACGCAGTATTTT. Its translation: CASSIKDTQYF.

This clone was observed a few times. This rearrangement joins TRBV5-4 to TRBJ2-2; perhaps TRBD1 as D (6 bases). Per the germline V gene, CDR1 is SGHNT and CDR2 is YYREEE (reference sequence). Trimming took 4 bases from V and 3 from J, leaving 19 bases between them. The CDR3 runs 17 residues. The CDR3 loop reads CASSPDTGYPDTGELFF. The CDR3 nucleotides are TGTGCCAGCAGCCCCGATACAGGGTATCCGGACACCGGGGAGCTGTTTTTT.

CDR3 region: CASSWTGTGDFF. The CDR3 DNA reads as TGTGCCAGCAGTTGGACCGGGACAGGGGATTTCTTC. The chain uses TRBV28 and TRBJ2-1, with 10 positions matching TRBD1. Germline V gives CDR1 MDHEN, CDR2 SYDVKM. Losses at the gene ends were 4 bases for V and 16 bases for J; bases not matched to a gene: 7. The length of the CDR3 is 12 residues.

The chain joins TRBV19 to TRBJ2-1, with 7 bases identical to TRBD2. The CDR3 runs to 15 residues. Germline CDR1 and CDR2: LNHDA and SQIVND (reference sequence). Trimming took 4 bases from V and 7 from J; bases not matched to a gene: 10. CDR3 coding DNA: TGTGCCAGTAGTACCCGGGACTACTTCGGAAATGAGCAGTTCTTC. As protein: CASSTRDYFGNEQFF. The variable domain in full, with the rest retrieved from reference TRBV19 and TRBJ2-1, is DGGITQSPKYLFRKEGQNVTLSCEQNLNHDAMYWYRQDPGQGLRLIYYSQIVNDFQKGDIAEGYSVSREKKESFPLTVTSAQKNPTAFYLCASSTRDYFGNEQFFGPGTRLTVL.

This chain joins TRBV14 and TRBJ2-7; 9 bases line up with TRBD2. V trimming: 6 bases; J trimming: 9 bases; junction bases outside the gene matches: 9. The V gene's germline CDR1 is SGHDN and CDR2 FVKESK. The CDR3 is 13 residues long. The CDR3 region is CASRAGGPDLQYF. The CDR3 nucleotides read TGTGCCAGCAGGGCGGGAGGGCCGGATTTGCAGTACTTC.

The rearrangement joins TRBV25-1 to TRBJ2-7; possibly TRBD2 for D (6 bases). The CDR3 loop spans 13 amino acids. Germline V CDR1 and CDR2: MGHDK, SYGVNS. V was trimmed by 6 bases and J by 5 bases, leaving 14 bases between them. The CDR3 region is CASRPGEKDEQYF. CDR3 nucleotide sequence: TGTGCCAGCAGACCGGGAGAGAAGGACGAGCAGTACTTC.

As to this clone: At the DNA level, this CDR3 is encoded by other sequences in the same sample as well. V is TRBV18 and J is TRBJ2-3, with TRBD1 matching over 7 bases. From germline, CDR1 is KGHSH and CDR2 LQKENI. V shed 1 base, J shed 0 bases, and the junction held 1 base outside the gene matches. The CDR3 is made up of 15 amino acids. CDR3 in amino acids: CASSPRQGSTDTQYF. CDR3 coding DNA: TGTGCCAGCTCACCACGACAGGGAAGCACAGATACGCAGTATTTT.

This chain uses TRBV9 with TRBJ2-1, with TRBD1 matching 8 bases. V was pared by 3 bases and J by 6 bases, with 11 bases of the junction left unmatched. This CDR3 is 16 amino acids long. Germline loops: CDR1 SGDLS, CDR2 YYNGEE. The DNA of the CDR3 is TGTGCCAGCAGCGGAACCGGGACAGGCCCATTCAATGAGCAGTTCTTC. Translating it yields CASSGTGTGPFNEQFF.

The V call is TRBV5-4, the J call TRBJ1-4, with D perhaps TRBD1 (6 bases). Between the trimmed V and J ends, which lost 0 bases and 6 bases, there was a span of 12 bases. Germline-derived CDR1 and CDR2 are SGHNT and YYREEE (reference sequence). The CDR3 totals 15 residues. The CDR3 DNA sequence: TGTGCCAGCAGCTTGGATCCGGGGGCTGATGAAAAACTGTTTTTT. Its protein is CASSLDPGADEKLFF. Supplemented by reference TRBV5-4 and TRBJ1-4, the full variable domain reads ETGVTQSPTHLIKTRGQQVTLRCSSQSGHNTVSWYQQALGQGPQFIFQYYREEENGRGNFPPRFSGLQFPNYSSELNVNALELDDSALYLCASSLDPGADEKLFFGSGTQLSVL.

V gene TRBV3-1 (or the pseudogene TRBV3-2) combines with J gene TRBJ2-3; no definite D call. The length of the CDR3 is 13 residues. The germline V gene has CDR1 LGHDT and CDR2 YNNKEL (reference sequence). Deletions cut 1 base from V and 0 bases from J, with 2 bases between. The CDR3 spells CASSQVSTDTQYF. The CDR3 DNA reads as TGTGCCAGCAGCCAAGTTAGCACAGATACGCAGTATTTT.

The chain's CDR3 is CASSLAGGQYTEAFF. The CDR3 DNA sequence: TGTGCCAGCAGCTTAGCGGGGGGACAGTACACTGAAGCTTTCTTT. V usage is TRBV7-9 and J usage is TRBJ1-1; 7 nucleotides match TRBD1. CDR1 and CDR2 from the germline V gene are SEHNR and FQNEAQ (reference sequence). CDR3 length: 15 amino acids. V was pared by 0 bases and J by 3 bases, with 4 bases of the junction left unmatched.

The V gene is TRBV6-2 or TRBV6-3, the J gene TRBJ2-2; 12 nucleotides match TRBD2. J gave up 0 bases and V 5 bases, and 7 bases lay outside the gene matches. The CDR3 loop spans 18 amino acids. In germline, CDR1 is MNHEY, CDR2 SVGEGT. CDR3 nucleotide sequence: TGTGCCAGCAGTCGGACTAGCGGGATTTACGCGAACACCGGGGAGCTGTTTTTT. Translation: CASSRTSGIYANTGELFF.

J is TRBJ2-7 and V is TRBV9; 7 nucleotides match TRBD1. This CDR3 spans 15 amino acids. The J segment lost 3 bases and the V segment lost 4 bases, leaving 10 bases of the junction unmatched. CDR1 and CDR2 from the germline V gene are SGDLS and YYNGEE. The DNA for the CDR3 is TGTGCCAGCAGCCCACCTGACAGGGAAATCTACGAGCAGTACTTC. Encoded protein: CASSPPDREIYEQYF.

This chain links TRBV4-1 with TRBJ1-6, with a possible D match to TRBD1 (6 bases). The V end was cut by 3 bases, the J end by 6 bases, with 12 bases between. The CDR3 totals 15 residues. The germline V gene has CDR1 MGHRA and CDR2 YSYEKL. The CDR3 is CASSQPLGANSPLHF. DNA of the CDR3: TGCGCCAGCAGCCAGCCGCTGGGGGCTAATTCACCCCTCCACTTT.

This chain connects TRBV28 to TRBJ1-6, with D maybe TRBD1 (5 bases). Germline lookup yields CDR1 MDHEN and CDR2 SYDVKM. The CDR3 length is 15 residues. The V end was cut by 5 bases, the J end by 2 bases, with 10 bases between. This CDR3 reads CASSSGQAYNSPLHF. CDR3 DNA sequence: TGTGCCAGCAGTAGTGGACAAGCCTATAATTCACCCCTCCACTTT.

The V gene is TRBV28, the J gene TRBJ2-3; TRBD1 aligns across 8 bases. V lost 1 base, J lost 3 bases, and 3 bases stayed unmatched. The CDR3 covers 15 residues. Germline CDR1 reads MDHEN; CDR2 reads SYDVKM. The CDR3, as DNA: TGTGCCAGCAGTTTATCCGGACAGGGTACAGATACGCAGTATTTT. Amino acid sequence: CASSLSGQGTDTQYF.

The chain joins TRBV5-1 to TRBJ2-7; 11 bases are shared with TRBD1. V shed 2 bases and J 6 bases; nucleotides not matched to a gene: 1. This CDR3 spans 13 amino acids. Per the germline V gene, CDR1 is SGHRS and CDR2 is YFSETQ. The CDR3 region is CASSFGQGAEQYF. In nucleotides, the CDR3 is TGCGCCAGCAGCTTTGGACAGGGGGCCGAGCAGTACTTC. Full variable domain (missing parts from reference TRBV5-1 and TRBJ2-7): KAGVTQTPRYLIKTRGQQVTLSCSPISGHRSVSWYQQTPGQGLQFLFEYFSETQRNKGNFPGRFSGRQFSNSRSEMNVSTLELGDSALYLCASSFGQGAEQYFGPGTRLTVT.

The gene calls are TRBV27 and TRBJ2-3; D is unresolved. CDR1 and CDR2 from the germline V gene are MNHEY and SMNVEV (reference sequence). There are 15 residues in the CDR3. Deletions cut 2 bases from V and 1 base from J, with 10 bases between. The CDR3 loop reads CASSLSVRRTDTQYF. The CDR3 nucleotides read TGTGCCAGCAGTTTAAGTGTACGCCGCACAGATACGCAGTATTTT.

This sequence joins TRBV19 and TRBJ1-2, with a possible D match to TRBD1 (5 bases). The germline CDR1 and CDR2 sequences are LNHDA and SQIVND (reference sequence). This CDR3 comprises 15 residues. Trimming took off 5 bases at V and 2 bases at J, with 15 bases between the two ends. The CDR3 sequence: CASSVRVGQNYGYTF. DNA for the CDR3: TGTGCCAGTAGTGTCCGTGTGGGGCAGAACTATGGCTACACCTTC.

The gene calls are TRBV4-1 and TRBJ2-5; D not certain. Germline loops: CDR1 MGHRA, CDR2 YSYEKL. With 4 bases removed from V and 4 bases from J, the gap between germline ends came to 10 bases. The CDR3 extends over 13 amino acids. The CDR3 reads CASSPQIPETQYF. The CDR3 region has the DNA TGCGCCAGCAGCCCTCAGATACCAGAGACCCAGTACTTC.

The chain couples TRBV6-1 to TRBJ2-7; 8 bases line up with TRBD1. J lost 4 bases, V lost 7 bases, and 3 bases had no gene match. CDR1 and CDR2 from the germline V gene are MNHNS and SASEGT. The CDR3 is 12 residues long. CDR3 sequence reads: CASTQGAYEQYF. DNA of the CDR3: TGTGCCAGCACGCAGGGGGCTTACGAGCAGTACTTC.

The chain carries TRBV4-1 and TRBJ2-7, with D possibly being TRBD1 (6 bases). CDR3 size: 16 residues. The V gene's germline CDR1 is MGHRA and CDR2 YSYEKL. V lost 2 bases and J lost 2, with 16 bases in between. This CDR3 reads CASSQTGTSDPYEQYF. DNA of the CDR3: TGCGCCAGCAGCCAAACAGGGACCTCCGACCCCTACGAGCAGTACTTC.

This sequence joins TRBV5-6 and TRBJ2-7; D unresolved. This CDR3 is built from 13 residues. V was cut by 0 bases and J by 1 base, with 5 bases left in between. Germline lookup yields CDR1 SGHDT and CDR2 YYEEEE. The CDR3 protein is CASSLEMSYEQYF. DNA for the CDR3: TGTGCCAGCAGCTTGGAGATGTCCTACGAGCAGTACTTC.

The chain combines TRBV15 with TRBJ2-5; D is possibly TRBD2 (6 bases). Trimming shortened V by 5 bases and J by 4 bases, and 14 bases separated the two germline ends. The CDR3 has 14 residues. Germline loops: CDR1 LNHNV, CDR2 YYDKDF (reference sequence). The CDR3 region has the DNA TGTGCCACCAGCCCCCGGGACTTTATAGAGACCCAGTACTTC. Translating gives CATSPRDFIETQYF.

This clone was observed once. This rearrangement joins TRBV14 to TRBJ1-6; 7 bases are a match to TRBD1. CDR3 length: 14 residues. Unmatched junction bases numbered 2, after V lost 4 bases and J lost 5 bases. Germline CDR1 reads SGHDN; CDR2 reads FVKESK. CDR3 DNA sequence: TGTGCCAGCAGCCTGACAGGGAATAATTCACCCCTCCACTTT. Translating gives CASSLTGNNSPLHF. The full variable domain, rest sourced from reference TRBV14 and TRBJ1-6, is EAGVTQFPSHSVIEKGQTVTLRCDPISGHDNLYWYRRVMGKEIKFLLHFVKESKQDESGMPNNRFLAERTGGTYSTLKVQPAELEDSGVYFCASSLTGNNSPLHFGNGTRLTVT.

V usage is TRBV7-2 and J usage is TRBJ2-7, with no clear D. Germline V gene data show CDR1 as SGHTA and CDR2 as FQGNSA. V was shortened by 5 bases and J by 5 bases, with 13 bases between the two germline ends. The CDR3 runs 13 residues. The CDR3: CASSPVVRDEQYF. The CDR3 DNA is TGTGCCAGCAGCCCGGTGGTACGCGACGAGCAGTACTTC.

The rearrangement links TRBV14 to TRBJ2-5, with 7 bases fitting TRBD2. The V gene end was trimmed by 0 bases and the J gene end by 5 bases; junction bases not matched to a gene: 9. Germline-derived CDR1 and CDR2 are SGHDN and FVKESK. The CDR3 sequence is 16 residues long. CDR3 in DNA: TGTGCCAGCAGCCAAGATTGGGGCGGGAGAGGTGAGACCCAGTACTTC. Protein product: CASSQDWGGRGETQYF.

This clone was found a few times. J is TRBJ1-1 and V is TRBV7-9; no definite D call. With 1 base removed from V and 0 bases from J, the gap between germline ends came to 9 bases. The CDR3 is 15 amino acids. In germline, CDR1 is SEHNR, CDR2 FQNEAQ (reference sequence). CDR3 nucleotides: TGTGCCAGCAGCTTAGGAAGCTCCATGAACACTGAAGCTTTCTTT. Amino acid sequence: CASSLGSSMNTEAFF. Drawing the rest from reference TRBV7-9 and TRBJ1-1, the complete variable domain is DTGVSQNPRHKITKRGQNVTFRCDPISEHNRLYWYRQTLGQGPEFLTYFQNEAQLEKSRLLSDRFSAERPKGSFSTLEIQRTEQGDSAMYLCASSLGSSMNTEAFFGQGTRLTVV.

The rearrangement joins TRBV14 to TRBJ1-4; the D gene is possibly TRBD1 (6 bases). V was pared by 3 bases and J by 6 bases, with 14 bases between. This CDR3 contains 15 residues. CDR1 is SGHDN, CDR2 FVKESK, per germline. The CDR3 sequence: CASSQITGWDEKLFF. The DNA of the CDR3 is TGTGCCAGCAGCCAGATAACAGGGTGGGATGAAAAACTGTTTTTT.

A single count supports this clone. The V and J genes are TRBV24-1 and TRBJ2-1, with TRBD2 matching over 14 bases. Trimming removed 4 bases from V and 0 bases from J; junction bases left unmatched: 7. The CDR3 is 19 residues long. Germline V CDR1 and CDR2: KGHDR, SFDVKD. The CDR3, as DNA: TGTGCCACCAGTGACCAGGGACTAGCGGGAGTTAGCTCCTACAATGAGCAGTTCTTC. Amino acid sequence: CATSDQGLAGVSSYNEQFF.

This clone was observed a handful of times. This chain connects TRBV6-1 to TRBJ2-7; possible D gene TRBD2, 5 bases. Trimming removed 2 bases at V and 4 bases at J, with 15 bases between. Germline CDR1 MNHNS, CDR2 SASEGT. The CDR3 has 15 residues. The CDR3 DNA follows: TGTGCCAGCAGTGAAAAGTGGAGACTACGATACGAGCAGTACTTC. Protein: CASSEKWRLRYEQYF.

This chain joins TRBV2 and TRBJ2-7; 8 nucleotides agree with TRBD2. The CDR3 is 15 residues long. After removal of 6 bases from V and 2 bases from J, the junction contained 9 bases not matched to a gene. Per germline, CDR1 SNHLY and CDR2 FYNNEI. The CDR3 protein is CASRFQGTRTYEQYF. The CDR3 nucleotides are TGTGCCAGCAGATTTCAAGGGACTAGGACCTACGAGCAGTACTTC.